This T cell receptor (beta chain) came from a study of metastatic and nonmetastatic thyroid tumors. Background on the study: Across blood and tumor or nodule tissue, repertoires from malignant and benign thyroid patients were compared with one another. Study-level findings and limits: When malignant thyroid tumors were compared with benign nodules, TCR beta diversity was reportedly significantly higher in the malignant tumors. This held in both blood and tumor samples.

Per the authors' pipeline: Clinicopathological groups supplied CDR3 differences that were used to build a distant-metastasis classifier for papillary thyroid cancer. TCRdb used MiXCR to call clones anew from the PCR reads. The V and J calls were determined by TCRdb, not by the authors. Among around 15,000 clones listed, about 20% were seen once. The CDR3 runs to 16 residues. V lost 1 base, J lost 0 bases, and 10 bases lay in between. Germline lookup yields CDR1 LNHNV and CDR2 YYDKDF (reference sequence). Thyroid surgery took place with no prior treatment in any patient. This clone was seen many times. Its antigen is currently unknown.

Sequenced sample: blood. V is TRBV15 and J is TRBJ1-3; D is undetermined. This TCR derives from a female donor with papillary thyroid cancer or a benign thyroid nodule (not recorded which). Some clones in this sample may be carry-over from other donors' samples. CDR3: CATSRGLVHSGNTIYF. As DNA, the CDR3 is TGTGCCACCAGCAGAGGTCTTGTCCACTCTGGAAACACCATATATTTT.